The 16 T cell receptor beta chains listed next were all sequenced from one sample in a study of blood T cell repertoires in COVID-19. The protocol was immunoSEQ multiplex PCR, while the TCRdb copy is restricted to in-frame clones and leaves out a portion. The sample holds 150,000 to 200,000 clones, more than 80% seen once. The sample taken for sequencing was peripheral blood. The receptors here all came from a woman aged 60-75 years with COVID-19, enrolled during active disease.

This chain links TRBV9 with TRBJ2-1; 14 nucleotides agree with TRBD2. Germline trimming cut 4 bases from V and 1 base from J; bases unmatched to any gene: 13. From germline, CDR1 is SGDLS and CDR2 YYNGEE. This CDR3 region has 20 residues. In DNA form, the CDR3 reads TGTGCCAGCAGCCTTAGGGTCGGGACTAGCGGGGGACATTCCTACAATGAGCAGTTCTTC. It yields the protein CASSLRVGTSGGHSYNEQFF.

The V and J genes are TRBV5-4 and TRBJ2-5; the D is unclear. The germline V gene encodes CDR1 SGHNT and CDR2 YYREEE (reference sequence). The CDR3 consists of 13 residues. Trimming pared 0 bases from V and 3 bases from J, leaving 6 bases between. In nucleotides, the CDR3 is TGTGCCAGCAGCTTGGCTGTAGAAGAGACCCAGTACTTC. Its translation is CASSLAVEETQYF. Drawing the rest from reference TRBV5-4 and TRBJ2-5, the complete variable domain is ETGVTQSPTHLIKTRGQQVTLRCSSQSGHNTVSWYQQALGQGPQFIFQYYREEENGRGNFPPRFSGLQFPNYSSELNVNALELDDSALYLCASSLAVEETQYFGPGTRLLVL.

This chain connects TRBV7-6 to TRBJ1-1; weak D call: TRBD1 (6 bases). The CDR3 runs to 18 residues. Germline CDR1 SGHVS, CDR2 FNYEAQ. V was shortened by 5 bases and J by 0 bases, with 22 bases between the two germline ends. CDR3 protein: CASSLRGGFSPLNTEAFF. The DNA for the CDR3 is TGTGCCAGCAGCCTCCGAGGGGGTTTCAGCCCACTGAACACTGAAGCTTTCTTT.

This clone was observed a single time. The V and J genes are TRBV19 and TRBJ2-2, with a tentative D call TRBD2 (6 bases). The CDR3 is 15 amino acids. V was shortened by 0 bases and J by 4 bases, with 9 bases between the two germline ends. The germline V gene encodes CDR1 LNHDA and CDR2 SQIVND (reference sequence). CDR3 nucleotides: TGTGCCAGTAGTATAGATGGACTAACCACCGGGGAGCTGTTTTTT. This encodes CASSIDGLTTGELFF.

This clone was recorded once. V is TRBV9 and J is TRBJ1-1; TRBD1 aligns across 9 bases. The CDR3 extends over 15 amino acids. Germline-derived CDR1 and CDR2 are SGDLS and YYNGEE. V dropped 4 bases and J dropped 2; count of bases not matched to a gene: 6. CDR3 in amino acids: CASSTDRGANTEAFF. The CDR3 DNA follows: TGTGCCAGCAGCACCGACAGGGGGGCTAACACTGAAGCTTTCTTT.

This chain connects TRBV15 to TRBJ2-2; a possible D gene is TRBD1 (6 bases). The CDR3 length is 17 residues. Trimming shortened V by 0 bases and J by 3 bases, and 14 bases separated the two germline ends. Germline CDR1 LNHNV, CDR2 YYDKDF (reference sequence). The CDR3 nucleotides are TGTGCCACCAGCAGAGAGAGACAGGTCCTGGACACCGGGGAGCTGTTTTTT. Its protein is CATSRERQVLDTGELFF.

The chain joins TRBV18 to TRBJ2-7, with D possibly matching TRBD2 (6 bases). This CDR3 contains 16 residues. Trimming removed 1 base at V and 1 base at J, with 14 bases between. CDR1 is KGHSH, CDR2 LQKENI, per germline. The CDR3 DNA reads as TGTGCCAGCTCACCACTGTTAGCGGCGAGTTCCTACGAGCAGTACTTC. This codes for CASSPLLAASSYEQYF.

This chain joins TRBV7-9 and TRBJ1-5, with TRBD1 matching over 7 bases. In germline, CDR1 is SEHNR, CDR2 FQNEAQ (reference sequence). The CDR3 contains 15 residues. After removal of 3 bases from V and 5 bases from J, the junction contained 7 bases not matched to a gene. CDR3 region: CASSFHGTADQPQHF. CDR3 DNA: TGTGCCAGCAGCTTTCACGGGACAGCCGATCAGCCCCAGCATTTT.

This chain's CDR3 is CASSPRTGARSPLHF. CDR3 sequence (DNA): TGTGCCAGCAGCCCGCGGACAGGGGCGCGTTCACCCCTCCACTTT. The chain links TRBV13 to TRBJ1-6; 9 bases are a match to TRBD1. With 5 bases clipped from V and 9 bases from J, the junction kept 8 bases outside the gene matches. There are 15 residues in the CDR3. The germline gives CDR1 PRHDT, CDR2 FYEKMQ (reference sequence). Using reference TRBV13 and TRBJ1-6 for the parts outside the CDR3, the full variable domain is AAGVIQSPRHLIKEKRETATLKCYPIPRHDTVYWYQQGPGQDPQFLISFYEKMQSDKGSIPDRFSAQQFSDYHSELNMSSLELGDSALYFCASSPRTGARSPLHFGNGTRLTVT.

The chain has TRBV5-5 and TRBJ1-6, with a tentative D call TRBD1 (5 bases). This CDR3 spans 15 amino acids. Per germline, CDR1 SGHKS and CDR2 YYEKEE (reference sequence). V was trimmed by 4 bases and J by 5 bases, leaving 13 bases between them. The CDR3 protein is CASSPGLTNNSPLHF. In DNA, the CDR3 is TGTGCCAGCAGCCCGGGACTGACTAATAATTCACCCCTCCACTTT.

V is TRBV4-2 and J is TRBJ1-1, with a weak D call TRBD1 (5 bases). This CDR3 has 15 residues. The V gene lost 0 bases and the J gene lost 0 bases, with 8 bases spanning the gap. CDR1 and CDR2 from the germline V gene are LGHNA and YNFKEQ. For the CDR3, the DNA is TGTGCCAGCAGCCAAGATGGGGCACTGAACACTGAAGCTTTCTTT. Its protein is CASSQDGALNTEAFF.

The chain combines TRBV19 with TRBJ2-1; weak D call: TRBD2 (5 bases). This CDR3 spans 15 amino acids. Per the germline V gene, CDR1 is LNHDA and CDR2 is SQIVND (reference sequence). V was cut by 3 bases and J by 5 bases, with 14 bases left in between. The CDR3 loop reads CASSINGLSNNEQFF. The CDR3 DNA sequence: TGTGCCAGTAGTATCAACGGACTTAGCAACAATGAGCAGTTCTTC.

The chain combines TRBV7-2 with TRBJ2-7; 7 bases align to TRBD2. The V and J ends lost 2 bases and 3 bases, in that order; junction bases with no gene match: 7. The CDR3 contains 15 residues. Germline values: CDR1 SGHTA, CDR2 FQGNSA. CDR3 coding DNA: TGTGCCAGCAGCTTATTCTGGGGGGGAGGCTACGAGCAGTACTTC. Protein sequence: CASSLFWGGGYEQYF. The whole variable domain, remainder taken from reference TRBV7-2 and TRBJ2-7, is GAGVSQSPSNKVTEKGKDVELRCDPISGHTALYWYRQSLGQGLEFLIYFQGNSAPDKSGLPSDRFSAERTGGSVSTLTIQRTQQEDSAVYLCASSLFWGGGYEQYFGPGTRLTVT.

This chain uses TRBV3-1 (or the pseudogene TRBV3-2) with TRBJ1-4; D not certain. Trimming removed 1 base at V and 6 bases at J, with 6 bases between. Germline V gene data show CDR1 as LGHDT and CDR2 as YNNKEL (reference sequence). The CDR3 covers 13 residues. CDR3 in DNA: TGTGCCAGCAGCCAAGGCGGATATGAAAAACTGTTTTTT. Translation: CASSQGGYEKLFF.

The chain couples TRBV7-3 to TRBJ2-1; 9 bases fit TRBD2. With 4 bases clipped from V and 4 bases from J, the junction kept 14 bases outside the gene matches. The CDR3 loop spans 18 amino acids. The germline V gene encodes CDR1 SGHTA and CDR2 FQGTGA. CDR3 DNA: TGTGCCAGCAGCTCCGCCCCCGGGACTAGCTCGCGTTACAATGAGCAGTTCTTC. The encoded protein is CASSSAPGTSSRYNEQFF.

The rearrangement links TRBV2 to TRBJ1-5; D uncertain. Trimming pared 1 base from V and 6 bases from J, leaving 7 bases between. The germline V gene has CDR1 SNHLY and CDR2 FYNNEI. This CDR3 has 13 residues. CDR3 residues: CASSEVSPQPQHF. The DNA of the CDR3 is TGTGCCAGCAGTGAAGTTAGTCCTCAGCCCCAGCATTTT. Looking up the rest from reference TRBV2 and TRBJ1-5 gives the full variable domain: EPEVTQTPSHQVTQMGQEVILRCVPISNHLYFYWYRQILGQKVEFLVSFYNNEISEKSEIFDDQFSVERPDGSNFTLKIRSTKLEDSAMYFCASSEVSPQPQHFGDGTRLSIL.